This T cell receptor (beta chain) was documented in a study of blood T cell repertoires in COVID-19. Study at large: The United States, Italy and Spain supplied acute and convalescent COVID-19 samples. Nucleic acid was either cDNA or gDNA, and it came from T cells, B-cell-depleted T cells, or PBMCs.

One Seattle source followed patients from active infection through their disease course. The CDR3 runs 14 residues. The V gene lost 5 bases and the J gene lost 2 bases, with 14 bases spanning the gap. The germline gives CDR1 SGHDT, CDR2 YYEEEE. How the authors handled the data: Nucleated cell counts were estimated from reference gene primer amplification. Profiling relied on immunoSEQ multiplex PCR, and the TCRdb table lists in-frame clones only, not all of them. That table gives V, J and clone size, and the DNA gave D and trimming. The repertoire holds a few hundred thousand clones, 70% to 90% seen once, with under 8.5% in the top ten. This clone has just a few counts.

This sequence was found in a woman aged 60 to 75 with COVID-19, enrolled during active disease. Sequencing was performed on peripheral blood. This chain joins TRBV5-6 and TRBJ2-7, with D maybe TRBD2 (6 bases). The CDR3 loop reads CASSLLASTYEQYF. The CDR3 nucleotides are TGTGCCAGCAGTTTACTAGCTAGTACCTACGAGCAGTACTTC.